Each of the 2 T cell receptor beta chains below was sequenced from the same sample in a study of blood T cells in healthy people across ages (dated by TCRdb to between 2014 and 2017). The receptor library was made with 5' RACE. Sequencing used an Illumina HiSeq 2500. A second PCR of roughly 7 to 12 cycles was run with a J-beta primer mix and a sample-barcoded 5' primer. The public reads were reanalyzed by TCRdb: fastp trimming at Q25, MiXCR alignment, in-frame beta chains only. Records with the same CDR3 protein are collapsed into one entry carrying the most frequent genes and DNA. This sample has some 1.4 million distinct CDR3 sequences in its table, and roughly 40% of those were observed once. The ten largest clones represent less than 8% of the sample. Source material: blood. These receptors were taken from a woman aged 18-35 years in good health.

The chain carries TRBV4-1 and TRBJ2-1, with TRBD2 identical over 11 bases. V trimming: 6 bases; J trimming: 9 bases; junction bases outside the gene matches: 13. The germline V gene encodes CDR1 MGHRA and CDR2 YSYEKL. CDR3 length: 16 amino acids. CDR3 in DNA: TGCGCCAGCAGTCATACCCTTAGCGGGAGGGCCAGTGAGCAGTTCTTC. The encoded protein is CASSHTLSGRASEQFF.

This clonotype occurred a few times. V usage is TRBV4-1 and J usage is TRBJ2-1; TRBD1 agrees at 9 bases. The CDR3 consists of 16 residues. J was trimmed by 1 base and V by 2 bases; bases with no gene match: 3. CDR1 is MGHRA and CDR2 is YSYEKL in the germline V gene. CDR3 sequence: CASSQRGTGSYNEQFF. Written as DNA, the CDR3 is TGCGCCAGCAGCCAACGAGGGACAGGGTCCTACAATGAGCAGTTCTTC.